This T cell receptor beta chain was sequenced for a study of cytomegalovirus exposure and HLA in healthy donors. The CDR3 runs 13 residues. V lost 5 bases and J lost 5, with 13 bases in between. The germline gives CDR1 SGHRS, CDR2 YFSETQ. Some clones are missing from TCRdb's copy, which holds only in-frame ones; the method was immunoSEQ multiplex PCR. The sample lists hundreds of thousands of clones, around 78% occurring once. The V and J genes are TRBV5-1 and TRBJ2-5; D tentatively reads TRBD1 or TRBD2 (6 bases each). Sequenced: PBMCs. The origin of this receptor is a woman under 30 in good health and CMV-seronegative. CDR3 sequence reads: CASRRQEGETQYF. The CDR3, as DNA: TGCGCCAGCAGGCGACAGGAGGGTGAGACCCAGTACTTC. The full variable domain, its missing parts supplied by reference TRBV5-1 and TRBJ2-5, is KAGVTQTPRYLIKTRGQQVTLSCSPISGHRSVSWYQQTPGQGLQFLFEYFSETQRNKGNFPGRFSGRQFSNSRSEMNVSTLELGDSALYLCASRRQEGETQYFGPGTRLLVL.